This TCR beta chain was observed in a study of T-cell memory formation after mild COVID-19. Findings of the study overall: The pre-infection memory compartment contained some responding clones, suggesting cross-reactive memory joined. Contracting CD4+ clones were located mainly in CM and EM, and CD8+ clones in EMRA.

A single record per CDR3 protein comes from TCRdb applying MiXCR to the 5' RACE reads. In the table there are about 320,000 distinct CDR3 sequences, roughly an eighth of which are singletons. This clonotype was recorded a few times. Its cognate antigen is unknown. Sequenced material: PBMCs or a T cell subset sorted from them (not recorded which). The source is a man between 18 and 35 years old who had mild COVID-19 (a few samples of this study predate the infection). Cell type and time point are not known.

In nucleotides, the CDR3 is TGTGCCAGCAGCTCCCTCAGGGAGTCCTCTGGAAACACCATATATTTT. As protein: CASSSLRESSGNTIYF. The chain has TRBV7-9 and TRBJ1-3; possible D gene TRBD1, 5 bases. Trimming pared 4 bases from V and 0 bases from J, leaving 13 bases between. The CDR3 runs to 16 residues. Germline CDR1 and CDR2: SEHNR and FQNEAQ (reference sequence).